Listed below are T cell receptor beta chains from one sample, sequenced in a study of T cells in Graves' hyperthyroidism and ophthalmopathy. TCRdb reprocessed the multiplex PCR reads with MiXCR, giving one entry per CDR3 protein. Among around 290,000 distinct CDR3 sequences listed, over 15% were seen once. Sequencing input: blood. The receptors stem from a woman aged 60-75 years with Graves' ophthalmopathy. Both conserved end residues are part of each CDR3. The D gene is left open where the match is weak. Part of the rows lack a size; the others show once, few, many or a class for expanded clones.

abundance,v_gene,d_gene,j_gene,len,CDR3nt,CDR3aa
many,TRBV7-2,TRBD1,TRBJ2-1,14,TGTGCCAGCAGCTCGGACAGGGGTCGGGATGAGCAGTTCTTC,CASSSDRGRDEQFF
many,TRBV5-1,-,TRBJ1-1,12,TGCGCCAGCAGCCTCGGGTCCCATGAAGCTTTCTTT,CASSLGSHEAFF
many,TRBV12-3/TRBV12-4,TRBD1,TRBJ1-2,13,TGTGCCAGCAGTCGGGGACAGCCGAATGGCTACACCTTC,CASSRGQPNGYTF
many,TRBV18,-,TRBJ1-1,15,TGTGCCAGCTCACCGCTAAGTAGGGGAGGCACTGAAGCTTTCTTT,CASSPLSRGGTEAFF
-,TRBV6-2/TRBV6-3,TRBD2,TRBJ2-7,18,TGTGCCAGCAGTTACCATTTGAGAGGACTAGGCGATCCATACGAGCAGTACTTC,CASSYHLRGLGDPYEQYF
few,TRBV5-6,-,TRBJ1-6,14,TGTGCCAGCAGCTTGGGCCGTATTAATTCACCCCTCCACTTT,CASSLGRINSPLHF
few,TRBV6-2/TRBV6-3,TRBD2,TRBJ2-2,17,TGTGCCAGCAGTCCCTCCCTAGCGGGAGTGCGTGGCGGGGAGCTGTCTTTT,CASSPSLAGVRGGELSF
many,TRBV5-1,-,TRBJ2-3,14,TGCGCCAGCAGCCCCTGGGGCCTCACAGATACGCAGTATTTT,CASSPWGLTDTQYF
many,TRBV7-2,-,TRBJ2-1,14,TGTGCCAGCAGCTTAGGCCGCGAGGTTGGTGAGCAGTTCTTC,CASSLGREVGEQFF
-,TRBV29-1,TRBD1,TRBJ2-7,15,TGCAGCGTTGAAGGTTTGGGACAGGGGGCTTACGAGCAGTACTTC,CSVEGLGQGAYEQYF
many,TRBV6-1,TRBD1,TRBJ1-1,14,TGTGCCAGCAGTGAAAATATCGGGACAGGGAAAGCTTTCTTT,CASSENIGTGKAFF
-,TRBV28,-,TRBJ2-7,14,TGTGCCAGCAGCCTAACGGGTTTTCCCTACGAGCAGTACTTC,CASSLTGFPYEQYF
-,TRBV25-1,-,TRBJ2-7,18,TGTGCCAGCAGTGGACCAAGGACAGAGTTGGGGTTTTCCTACGAGCAGTACTTC,CASSGPRTELGFSYEQYF
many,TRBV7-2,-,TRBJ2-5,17,TGTGCCAGCAGCTCCTTTCTCCGAGGGAACTCCCAAGAGACCCAGTACTTC,CASSSFLRGNSQETQYF
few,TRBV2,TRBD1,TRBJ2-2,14,TGTGCCAGCGGGGGGCAGGGGGCGGTCGGGGAGCTGCTTTTT,CASGGQGAVGELLF
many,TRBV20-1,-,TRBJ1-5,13,TGCAGTGCGAGAGGGCAAACTGGTCAGCCCCAGCATTTT,CSARGQTGQPQHF
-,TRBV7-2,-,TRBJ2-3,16,TGTGCCAGCAGGGGGGCTCGAGGGGCGTACACAGATACGCAGTATTTT,CASRGARGAYTDTQYF
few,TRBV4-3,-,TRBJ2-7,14,TGCGCCAGCAGCCAAGATAGCCGGGCCTACGAGCAGTACTTC,CASSQDSRAYEQYF
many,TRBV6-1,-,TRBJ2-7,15,TGTGCCAGCAGTTATGTACAGAACAAGGTCTACGAGCAGTACTTC,CASSYVQNKVYEQYF
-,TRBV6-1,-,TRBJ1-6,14,TGTGCCAGCAGTGAACAGTGGCGTGATTCACCCCTCCACTTT,CASSEQWRDSPLHF
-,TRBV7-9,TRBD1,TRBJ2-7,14,TGTGCCAGCAGCCAGACCGGGACAGCCTACGAGCAGTACTTC,CASSQTGTAYEQYF
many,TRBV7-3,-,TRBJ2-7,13,TGTGCCAGCAGCTTAACGGCAGGGAGCGAGCAGTACTTC,CASSLTAGSEQYF
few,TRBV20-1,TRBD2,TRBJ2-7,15,TGCAGTGCTAGAGCCCCGAGGGTACTAGCGGATGAGCAGTACTTC,CSARAPRVLADEQYF
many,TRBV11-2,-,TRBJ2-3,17,TGTGCCAGCAGCTTCAGCAGGGGAGGTTACGGCACAGATACGCAGTATTTT,CASSFSRGGYGTDTQYF
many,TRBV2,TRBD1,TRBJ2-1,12,TGTGCCAGCAGCGGGACAGGGGGAGAGCAGTTCTTC,CASSGTGGEQFF
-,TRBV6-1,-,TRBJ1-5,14,TGTGCCAGCAGTTATCGGACAGACAATCAGCCCCAGCATTTT,CASSYRTDNQPQHF
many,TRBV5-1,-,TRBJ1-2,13,TGCGCCAGCAGCTTCGGGACCGGCTATGGCTACACCTTC,CASSFGTGYGYTF
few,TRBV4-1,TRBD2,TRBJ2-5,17,TGCGCCAGCAGCCAAGAAGGGACTAGCGGGTATCAAGAGACCCAGTACTTC,CASSQEGTSGYQETQYF
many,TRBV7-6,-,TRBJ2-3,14,TGTGCCAGCAGCTTAGGGCACTACACAGATACGCAGTATTTT,CASSLGHYTDTQYF
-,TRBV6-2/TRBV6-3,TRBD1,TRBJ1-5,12,TGTGCCAGCAGTGACAGGGCGAGTACCCAGCATTTT,CASSDRASTQHF
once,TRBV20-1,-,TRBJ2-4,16,TGCAGTGCTAGAGTTCACAGAGAACTAGCCAAAAACATTCAGTACTTC,CSARVHRELAKNIQYF
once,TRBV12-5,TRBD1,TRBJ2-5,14,TGTGCTAGTGGAACAGGACAGGGGTTGGGGACCCAGTACTTC,CASGTGQGLGTQYF
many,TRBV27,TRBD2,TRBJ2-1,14,TGTGCCAGCAGTTTCCTAGCGGGAGGTGCGGAGCAGTTCTTC,CASSFLAGGAEQFF
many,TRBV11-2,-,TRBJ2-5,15,TGTGCCAGCAGCTTGTCTCTGGGGGCATACGAGACCCAGTACTTC,CASSLSLGAYETQYF
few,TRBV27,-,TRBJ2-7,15,TGTGCCAGCAGTTTAGCCCCGGGCAGCTCCTACGAGCAGTACTTC,CASSLAPGSSYEQYF
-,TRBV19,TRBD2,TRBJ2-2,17,TGTGCCAGTAGCAGGGAATTGGGCGGGAGGTATGCCGGGGAGCTGTTTTTT,CASSRELGGRYAGELFF
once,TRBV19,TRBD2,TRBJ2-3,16,TGTGCCAGTAGTATAGGGCTAGCGGGAATCACAGATACGCAGTATTTT,CASSIGLAGITDTQYF
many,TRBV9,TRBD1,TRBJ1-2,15,TGTGCCAGCAGCGAAGCGGGACAGGTCAACTATGGCTACACCTTC,CASSEAGQVNYGYTF
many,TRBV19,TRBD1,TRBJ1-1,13,TGTGCCAGTAGTAGCAGGGACAGTCCTGAAGCTTTCTTT,CASSSRDSPEAFF
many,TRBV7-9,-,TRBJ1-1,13,TGTGCCAGCAGCTGGGACGAGGTCACTGAAGCTTTCTTT,CASSWDEVTEAFF
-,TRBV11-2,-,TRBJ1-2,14,TGTGCCAGCAGCTTAGTGTCGGGGATCTATGGCTACACCTTC,CASSLVSGIYGYTF
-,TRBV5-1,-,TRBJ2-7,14,TGCGCCAGCAGCTCGGGGTGGCAAGACTACGAGCAGTACTTC,CASSSGWQDYEQYF
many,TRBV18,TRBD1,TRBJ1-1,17,TGTGCCAGCTCACCACGCCAGGGGGGGGACGCGAACACTGAAGCTTTCTTT,CASSPRQGGDANTEAFF
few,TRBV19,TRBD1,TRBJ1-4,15,TGTGCCAGTAGTACATCCGGGACAGGGAATGAAAAACTGTTTTTT,CASSTSGTGNEKLFF
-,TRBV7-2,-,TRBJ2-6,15,TGTGCCAGCAGCTTAGGGACTTCCGGGGCCAACGTCCTGACTTTC,CASSLGTSGANVLTF
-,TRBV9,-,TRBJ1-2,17,TGTGCCAGCAGCCCCTCGACGGGCCCTAGGCCCTACTATGGCTACACCTTC,CASSPSTGPRPYYGYTF
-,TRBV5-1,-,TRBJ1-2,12,TGCGCCAGCAGCAGTAACAGGGAAGGCTACACCTTC,CASSSNREGYTF
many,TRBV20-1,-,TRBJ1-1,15,TGCAGTGCTAGACCTCTGGGCAACCCGGGCACTGAAGCTTTCTTT,CSARPLGNPGTEAFF
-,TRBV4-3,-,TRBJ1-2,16,TGCGCCAGCAGCCAAGATCCTTCGAACAGGACCTATGGCTACACCTTC,CASSQDPSNRTYGYTF
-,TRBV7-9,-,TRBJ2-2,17,TGTGCCAGCAGCCCAGCGGAGGGGCATCTGAACACCGGGGAGCTGTTTTTT,CASSPAEGHLNTGELFF
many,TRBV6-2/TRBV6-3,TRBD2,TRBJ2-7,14,TGTGCCAGCAGTCACAGAGGGCGAGCGGGAGAGCAGTACTTC,CASSHRGRAGEQYF
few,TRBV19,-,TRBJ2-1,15,TGTGCCAGTGTCGAATCCGCCTCGTCGGGAAATGAGCAGTTCTTC,CASVESASSGNEQFF
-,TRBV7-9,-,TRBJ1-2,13,TGTACCAGCAGCCCCAGGGGATCCTATGGCTACACCTTC,CTSSPRGSYGYTF
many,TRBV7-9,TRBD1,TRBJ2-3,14,TGTGCCAGCAGCTCCCGACAGGGTTGGGATACGCAGTATTTT,CASSSRQGWDTQYF